The sequence of this T cell receptor (beta chain) was determined in a study of chemoradiotherapy in HPV16-positive cancers. The V gene lost 5 bases and the J gene lost 5 bases, with 21 bases spanning the gap. CDR1 and CDR2 (germline): SQVTM, ANQGSEA. The CDR3 length is 15 residues. Using immunoSEQ multiplex PCR, the repertoire was profiled, and TCRdb retains in-frame clones only, with some absent. The table includes over 10,000 clones, 65% to 80% detected once. This clonotype was sampled from a human donor with HPV-associated anogenital cancer. This rearrangement joins TRBV29-1 to TRBJ1-1; D perhaps matches TRBD1 (5 bases). Sample collection was performed from a patient who underwent chemoradiotherapy. The CDR3 DNA is TGCAGCGTTCGCTTCTTTGGGCCAGGGACTACTGAAGCTTTCTTT. As protein: CSVRFFGPGTTEAFF.